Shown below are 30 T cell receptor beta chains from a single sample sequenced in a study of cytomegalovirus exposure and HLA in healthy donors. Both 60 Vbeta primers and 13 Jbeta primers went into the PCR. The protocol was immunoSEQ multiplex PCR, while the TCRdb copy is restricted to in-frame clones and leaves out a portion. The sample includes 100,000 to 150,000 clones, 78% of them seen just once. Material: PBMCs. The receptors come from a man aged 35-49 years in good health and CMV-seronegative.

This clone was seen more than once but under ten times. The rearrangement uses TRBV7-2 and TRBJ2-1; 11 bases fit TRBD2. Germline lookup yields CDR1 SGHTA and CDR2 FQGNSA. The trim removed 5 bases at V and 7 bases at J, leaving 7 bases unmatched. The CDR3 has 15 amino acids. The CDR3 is CASSVSGGALNEQFF. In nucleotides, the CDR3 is TGTGCCAGCAGCGTTAGCGGGGGGGCCCTGAATGAGCAGTTCTTC. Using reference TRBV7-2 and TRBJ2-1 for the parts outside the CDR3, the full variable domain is GAGVSQSPSNKVTEKGKDVELRCDPISGHTALYWYRQSLGQGLEFLIYFQGNSAPDKSGLPSDRFSAERTGGSVSTLTIQRTQQEDSAVYLCASSVSGGALNEQFFGPGTRLTVL.

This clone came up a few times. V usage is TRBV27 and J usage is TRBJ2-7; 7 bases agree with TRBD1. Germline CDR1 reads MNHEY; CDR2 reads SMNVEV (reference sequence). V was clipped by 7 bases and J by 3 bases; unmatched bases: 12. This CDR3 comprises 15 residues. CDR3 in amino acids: CASTQEQGNHYEQYF. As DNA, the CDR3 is TGTGCCAGCACACAGGAACAGGGGAACCACTACGAGCAGTACTTC.

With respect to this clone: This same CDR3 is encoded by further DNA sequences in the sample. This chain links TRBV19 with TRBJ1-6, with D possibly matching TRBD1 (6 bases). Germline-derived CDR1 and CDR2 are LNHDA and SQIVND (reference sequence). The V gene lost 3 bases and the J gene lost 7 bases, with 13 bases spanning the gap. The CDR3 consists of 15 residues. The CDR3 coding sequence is TGTGCCAGTAGTATCGGCACCAGGGGAAATTCACCCCTCCACTTT. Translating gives CASSIGTRGNSPLHF.

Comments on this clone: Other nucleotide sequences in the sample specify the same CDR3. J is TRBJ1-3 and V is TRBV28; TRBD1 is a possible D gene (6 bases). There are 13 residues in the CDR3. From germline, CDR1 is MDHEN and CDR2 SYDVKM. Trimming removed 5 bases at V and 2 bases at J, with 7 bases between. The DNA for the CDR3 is TGTGCCAGCAGTAGGGACACTGGAAACACCATATATTTT. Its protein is CASSRDTGNTIYF.

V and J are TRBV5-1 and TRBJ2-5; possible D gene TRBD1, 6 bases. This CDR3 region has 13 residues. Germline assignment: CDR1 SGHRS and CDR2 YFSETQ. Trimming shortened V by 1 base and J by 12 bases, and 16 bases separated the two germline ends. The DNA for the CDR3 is TGCGCCAGCAGCTTGTTAACGCCGGGACAAGAGTACTTC. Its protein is CASSLLTPGQEYF.

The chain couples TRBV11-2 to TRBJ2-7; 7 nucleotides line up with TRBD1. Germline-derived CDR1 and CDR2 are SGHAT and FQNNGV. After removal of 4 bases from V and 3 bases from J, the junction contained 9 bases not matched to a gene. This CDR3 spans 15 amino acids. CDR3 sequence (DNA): TGTGCCAGCAGCTCCTTCCCCCGGGACAGCTACGAGCAGTACTTC. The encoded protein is CASSSFPRDSYEQYF.

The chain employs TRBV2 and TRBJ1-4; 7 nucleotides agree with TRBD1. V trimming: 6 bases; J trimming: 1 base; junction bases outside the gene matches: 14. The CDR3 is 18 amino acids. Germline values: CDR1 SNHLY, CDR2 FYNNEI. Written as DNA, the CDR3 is TGTGCCAGCAGCCTCGACCGAAGACAGGGTGTAACTAATGAAAAACTGTTTTTT. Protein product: CASSLDRRQGVTNEKLFF.

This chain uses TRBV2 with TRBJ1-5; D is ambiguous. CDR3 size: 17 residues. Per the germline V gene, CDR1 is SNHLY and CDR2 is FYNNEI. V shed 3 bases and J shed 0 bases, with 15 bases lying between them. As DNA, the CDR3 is TGTGCCAGCAGTGACCCTACGGGAGGGAGTAGCAATCAGCCCCAGCATTTT. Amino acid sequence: CASSDPTGGSSNQPQHF.

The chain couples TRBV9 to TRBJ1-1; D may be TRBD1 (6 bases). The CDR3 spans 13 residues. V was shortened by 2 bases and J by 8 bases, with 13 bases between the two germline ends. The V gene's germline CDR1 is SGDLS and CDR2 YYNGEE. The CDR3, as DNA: TGTGCCAGCAGCGTGGATGGACAGCTAGAAGCTTTCTTT. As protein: CASSVDGQLEAFF.

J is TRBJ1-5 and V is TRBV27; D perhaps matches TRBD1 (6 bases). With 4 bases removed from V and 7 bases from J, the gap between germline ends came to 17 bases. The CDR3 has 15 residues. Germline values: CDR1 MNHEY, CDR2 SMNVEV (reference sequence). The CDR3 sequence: CASSSTTGSGQPQHF. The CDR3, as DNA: TGTGCCAGCAGTTCTACCACAGGGTCCGGGCAGCCCCAGCATTTT.

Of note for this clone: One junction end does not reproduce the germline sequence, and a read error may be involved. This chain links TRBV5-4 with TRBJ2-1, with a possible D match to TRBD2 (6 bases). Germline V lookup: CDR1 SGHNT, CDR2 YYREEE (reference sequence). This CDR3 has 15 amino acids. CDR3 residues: CASRRDSSSYSEQFF. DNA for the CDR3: TGTGCCAGCAGACGGGACTCAAGCTCCTACAGTGAGCAGTTCTTC.

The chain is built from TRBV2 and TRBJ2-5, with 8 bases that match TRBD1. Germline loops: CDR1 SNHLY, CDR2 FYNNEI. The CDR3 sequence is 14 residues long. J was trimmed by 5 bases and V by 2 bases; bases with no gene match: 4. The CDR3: CASSESRGHETQYF. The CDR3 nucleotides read TGTGCCAGCAGTGAAAGCAGGGGGCACGAGACCCAGTACTTC.

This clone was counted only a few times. The CDR3 region has the DNA TGTGCCAGCAGACGCGGGACTAGCGGGGCCGTTACGCAGTATTTT. Amino acids: CASRRGTSGAVTQYF. The rearrangement uses TRBV7-2 and TRBJ2-3; 13 bases line up with TRBD2. J lost 8 bases, V lost 6 bases, and 8 bases had no gene match. The CDR3 spans 15 residues. Germline loops: CDR1 SGHTA, CDR2 FQGNSA.

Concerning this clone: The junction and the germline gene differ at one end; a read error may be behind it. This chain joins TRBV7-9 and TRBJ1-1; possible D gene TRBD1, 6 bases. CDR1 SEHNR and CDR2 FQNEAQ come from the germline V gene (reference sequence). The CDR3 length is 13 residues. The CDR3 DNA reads TGTTCCAGCAGCCAGTGGGGGACATATGAAGCTTTCTTT. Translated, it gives CSSSQWGTYEAFF.

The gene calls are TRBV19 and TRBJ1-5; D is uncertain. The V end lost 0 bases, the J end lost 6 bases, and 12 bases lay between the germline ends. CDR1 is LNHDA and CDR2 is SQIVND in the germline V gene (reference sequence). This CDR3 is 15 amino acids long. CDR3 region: CASSIESAGGQPQHF. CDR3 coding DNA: TGTGCCAGTAGTATAGAGTCAGCGGGAGGTCAGCCCCAGCATTTT.

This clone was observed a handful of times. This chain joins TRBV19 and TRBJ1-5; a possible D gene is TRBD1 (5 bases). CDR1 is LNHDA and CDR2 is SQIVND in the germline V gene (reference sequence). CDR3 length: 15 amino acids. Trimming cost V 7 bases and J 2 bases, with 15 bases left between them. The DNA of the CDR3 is TGTGCCAGTACCATGGAGGGGATCGGCAATCAGCCCCAGCATTTT. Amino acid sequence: CASTMEGIGNQPQHF.

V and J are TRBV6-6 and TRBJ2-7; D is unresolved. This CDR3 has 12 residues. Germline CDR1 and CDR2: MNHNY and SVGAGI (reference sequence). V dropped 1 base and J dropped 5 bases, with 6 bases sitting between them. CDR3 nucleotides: TGTGCCAGCAGTTACTTTGAGAACGAGCAGTACTTC. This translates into CASSYFENEQYF.

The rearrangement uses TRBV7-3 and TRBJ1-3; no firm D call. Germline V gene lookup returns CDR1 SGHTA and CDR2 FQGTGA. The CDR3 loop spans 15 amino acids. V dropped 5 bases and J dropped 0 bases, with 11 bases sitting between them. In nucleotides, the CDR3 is TGTGCCAGCAGCCAAGACACCGACTCTGGAAACACCATATATTTT. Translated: CASSQDTDSGNTIYF.

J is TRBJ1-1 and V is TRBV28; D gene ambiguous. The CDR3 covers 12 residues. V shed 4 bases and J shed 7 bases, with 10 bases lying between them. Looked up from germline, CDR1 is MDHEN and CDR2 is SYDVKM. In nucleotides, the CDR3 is TGTGCCAGCAGTTCCCTCTTCTATGAAGCTTTCTTT. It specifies CASSSLFYEAFF.

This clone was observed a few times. CDR3 coding DNA: TGTGCCAGCAGTTACCAGGGACAGACGGCCTCACCCCTCCACTTT. Its protein product is CASSYQGQTASPLHF. The chain joins TRBV6-6 to TRBJ1-6; 7 bases are shared with TRBD1. CDR1 and CDR2 (germline): MNHNY, SVGAGI (reference sequence). The CDR3 contains 15 residues. V lost 2 bases and J lost 10; bases outside the gene matches: 8.

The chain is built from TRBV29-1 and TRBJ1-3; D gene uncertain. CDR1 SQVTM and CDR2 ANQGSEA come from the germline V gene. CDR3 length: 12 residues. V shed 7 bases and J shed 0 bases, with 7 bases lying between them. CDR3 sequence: CSAWSSGNTIYF. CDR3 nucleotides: TGCAGCGCCTGGAGCTCTGGAAACACCATATATTTT.

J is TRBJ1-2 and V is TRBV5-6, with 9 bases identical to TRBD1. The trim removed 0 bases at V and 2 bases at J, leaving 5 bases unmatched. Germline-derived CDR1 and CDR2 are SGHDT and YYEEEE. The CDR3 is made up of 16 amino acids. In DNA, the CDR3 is TGTGCCAGCAGCTTGGTGGCCGGGACAGGGAACTATGGCTACACCTTC. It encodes CASSLVAGTGNYGYTF. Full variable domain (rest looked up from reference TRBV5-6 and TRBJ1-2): DAGVTQSPTHLIKTRGQQVTLRCSPKSGHDTVSWYQQALGQGPQFIFQYYEEEERQRGNFPDRFSGHQFPNYSSELNVNALLLGDSALYLCASSLVAGTGNYGYTFGSGTRLTVV.

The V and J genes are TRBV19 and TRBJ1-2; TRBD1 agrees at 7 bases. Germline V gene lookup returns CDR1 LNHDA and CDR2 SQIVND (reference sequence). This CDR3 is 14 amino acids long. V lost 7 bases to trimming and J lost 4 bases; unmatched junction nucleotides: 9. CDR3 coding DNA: TGTGCCAGTACTCTGCAGGGGGACACCTATGGCTACACCTTC. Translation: CASTLQGDTYGYTF.

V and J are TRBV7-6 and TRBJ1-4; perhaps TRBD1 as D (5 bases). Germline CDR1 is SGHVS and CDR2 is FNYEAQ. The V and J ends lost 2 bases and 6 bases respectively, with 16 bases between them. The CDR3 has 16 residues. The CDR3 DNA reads TGTGCCAGCAGCTTACAGGTTCAGGGAACCCATGAAAAACTGTTTTTT. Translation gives CASSLQVQGTHEKLFF.

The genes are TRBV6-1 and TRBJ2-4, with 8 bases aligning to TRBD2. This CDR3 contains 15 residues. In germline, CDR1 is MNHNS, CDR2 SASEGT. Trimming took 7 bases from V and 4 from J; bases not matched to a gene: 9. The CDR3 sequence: CASNLSGGGKNIQYF. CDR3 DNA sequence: TGTGCCAGCAACCTATCCGGGGGGGGGAAAAACATTCAGTACTTC.

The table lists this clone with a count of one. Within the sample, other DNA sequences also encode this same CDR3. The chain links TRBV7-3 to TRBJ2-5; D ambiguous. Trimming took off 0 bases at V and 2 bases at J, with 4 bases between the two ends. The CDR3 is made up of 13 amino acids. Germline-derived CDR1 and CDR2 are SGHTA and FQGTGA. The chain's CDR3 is CASSLTRQETQYF. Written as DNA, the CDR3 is TGTGCCAGCAGCTTAACGAGGCAAGAGACCCAGTACTTC. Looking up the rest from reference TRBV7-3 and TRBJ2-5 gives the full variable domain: GAGVSQTPSNKVTEKGKYVELRCDPISGHTALYWYRQSLGQGPEFLIYFQGTGAADDSGLPNDRFFAVRPEGSVSTLKIQRTERGDSAVYLCASSLTRQETQYFGPGTRLLVL.

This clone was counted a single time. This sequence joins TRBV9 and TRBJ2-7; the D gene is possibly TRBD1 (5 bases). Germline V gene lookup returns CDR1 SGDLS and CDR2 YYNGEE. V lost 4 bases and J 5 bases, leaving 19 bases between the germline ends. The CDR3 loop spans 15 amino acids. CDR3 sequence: CASSPGAPPRDEQYF. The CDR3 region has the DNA TGTGCCAGCAGCCCTGGGGCCCCCCCGCGTGACGAGCAGTACTTC.

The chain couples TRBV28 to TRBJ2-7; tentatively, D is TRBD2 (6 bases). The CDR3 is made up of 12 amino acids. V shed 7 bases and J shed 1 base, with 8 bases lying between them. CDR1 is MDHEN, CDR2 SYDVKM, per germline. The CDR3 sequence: CASNGGSYEQYF. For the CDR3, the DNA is TGTGCCAGCAACGGGGGTTCCTACGAGCAGTACTTC.

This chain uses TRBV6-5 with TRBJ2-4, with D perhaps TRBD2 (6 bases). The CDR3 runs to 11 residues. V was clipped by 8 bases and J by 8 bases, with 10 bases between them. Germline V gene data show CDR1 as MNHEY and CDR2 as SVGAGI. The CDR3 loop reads CASHSSDIQYF. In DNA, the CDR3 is TGTGCCAGCCACTCTAGCGACATTCAGTACTTC.

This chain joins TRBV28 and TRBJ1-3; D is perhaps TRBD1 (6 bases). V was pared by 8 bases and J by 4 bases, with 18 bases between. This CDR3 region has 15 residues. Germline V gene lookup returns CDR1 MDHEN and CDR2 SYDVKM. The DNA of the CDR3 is TGTGCCAGCGAGGGGAGGGGGTTCGGCGGAAACACCATATATTTT. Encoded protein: CASEGRGFGGNTIYF.